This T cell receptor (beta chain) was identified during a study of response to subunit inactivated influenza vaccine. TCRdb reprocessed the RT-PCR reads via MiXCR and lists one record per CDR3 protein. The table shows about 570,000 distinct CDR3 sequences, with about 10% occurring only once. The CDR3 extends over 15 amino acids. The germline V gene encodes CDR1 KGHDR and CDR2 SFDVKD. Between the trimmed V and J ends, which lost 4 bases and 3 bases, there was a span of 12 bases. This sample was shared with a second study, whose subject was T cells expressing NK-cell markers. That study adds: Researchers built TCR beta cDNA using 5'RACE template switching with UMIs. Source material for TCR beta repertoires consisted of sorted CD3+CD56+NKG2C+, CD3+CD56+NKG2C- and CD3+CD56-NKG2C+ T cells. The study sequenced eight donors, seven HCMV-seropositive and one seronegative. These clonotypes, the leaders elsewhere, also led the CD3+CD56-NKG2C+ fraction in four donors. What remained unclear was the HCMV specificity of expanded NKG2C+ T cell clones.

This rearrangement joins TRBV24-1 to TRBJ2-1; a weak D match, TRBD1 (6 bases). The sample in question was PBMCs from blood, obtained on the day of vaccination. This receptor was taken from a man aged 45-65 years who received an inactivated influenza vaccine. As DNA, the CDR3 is TGTGCCACCAGTGAAGTCCGGGACAACTACAATGAGCAGTTCTTC. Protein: CATSEVRDNYNEQFF.